This TCR beta chain was captured by sequencing in a study of blood T cells in healthy people across ages. Points from the study as a whole: In the absence of known donor CMV status, changes in expanded clonotypes were possibly confounded.

The CDR3 is made up of 15 amino acids. The V and J ends lost 0 bases and 7 bases respectively, with 10 bases between them. Germline-derived CDR1 and CDR2 are SGHTA and FQGTGA. With respect to this clonotype: Antigen: not known.

PCR was performed a second time for roughly 7 to 11 cycles using a sample-barcoded 5' primer and a J-beta primer mix. TCRdb reprocessed the 5' RACE reads via MiXCR and lists one record per CDR3 protein. Of about 1.8 million distinct CDR3 sequences in the sample, 49% were seen once. The chain carries TRBV7-3 and TRBJ1-6; D is perhaps TRBD1 (5 bases). Sequencing was carried out using blood. This sequence originates from a woman in her 40s in good health. The CDR3 is CASSLTGGPNSPLHF. The CDR3 DNA reads TGTGCCAGCAGCTTAACGGGGGGTCCCAATTCACCCCTCCACTTT.